The 14 T cell receptor beta chains presented below share a single source sample, sequenced in a study of regulatory T cells in long-lasting Graves disease. Arm-PCR of CDR3 regions with iRepertoire HTBI primers generated TCR beta libraries. TCRdb recomputed calls from the multiplex PCR reads with MiXCR, one row per CDR3 protein. The sample consists of about 290,000 distinct CDR3 sequences, under 25% of them appearing once. As to time point: persistent/refractory GD, antithyroid drugs over 5 years with positive TRAb. Construction of the TCR library relied on RNA isolated from PBMCs. Sequencing was performed on peripheral blood mononuclear cells (PBMCs), taken when the disease was refractory, from a patient treated with antithyroid drugs. The receptors originated from a female donor with Graves disease.

This chain uses TRBV6-2 or TRBV6-3 with TRBJ1-5; 7 nucleotides match TRBD1. This CDR3 contains 15 residues. The germline V gene encodes CDR1 MNHEY and CDR2 SVGEGT. With 4 bases clipped from V and 5 bases from J, the junction kept 8 bases outside the gene matches. This CDR3 is CASSSRGTADQPQHF. The CDR3 region has the DNA TGTGCCAGCAGTTCCAGGGGGACAGCCGATCAGCCCCAGCATTTT.

V is TRBV2 and J is TRBJ2-7, with D tentatively TRBD2 (6 bases). The CDR3 runs 16 residues. Looked up from germline, CDR1 is SNHLY and CDR2 is FYNNEI. Trimming left V 6 bases short and J 3 bases short, with 21 bases between. The CDR3 reads CASSLGTGTGDYEQYF. The DNA for the CDR3 is TGTGCCAGCAGCTTAGGGACCGGGACGGGGGACTACGAGCAGTACTTC.

The rearrangement joins TRBV9 to TRBJ2-7, with a tentative D call TRBD1 (6 bases). Germline CDR1 SGDLS, CDR2 YYNGEE. There are 14 residues in the CDR3. The V and J ends lost 0 bases and 0 bases respectively, with 7 bases between them. CDR3 in DNA: TGTGCCAGCAGCGTAGGACAGGACTCCTACGAGCAGTACTTC. Translated, it gives CASSVGQDSYEQYF.

Many counts were recorded for this clonotype. The chain has TRBV28 and TRBJ2-7; 8 nucleotides line up with TRBD2. Germline values: CDR1 MDHEN, CDR2 SYDVKM. CDR3 size: 16 residues. The V segment lost 5 bases and the J segment 0 bases; nucleotides outside the gene matches: 9. CDR3 residues: CASSHSGTRGSYEQYF. CDR3 DNA sequence: TGTGCCAGCAGTCACTCCGGGACTAGAGGCTCCTACGAGCAGTACTTC.

This clonotype was seen more than once but under ten times. The chain employs TRBV29-1 and TRBJ2-2; D is ambiguous. Germline-derived CDR1 and CDR2 are SQVTM and ANQGSEA. The CDR3 consists of 14 residues. Trimming cost V 2 bases and J 0 bases, with 7 bases left between them. The CDR3 sequence: CSVERDSNTGELFF. The DNA of the CDR3 is TGCAGCGTTGAAAGGGATTCGAACACCGGGGAGCTGTTTTTT.

The V call is TRBV20-1, the J call TRBJ1-2; D call uncertain. Trimming removed 3 bases at V and 7 bases at J, with 9 bases between. Germline assignment: CDR1 DFQATT and CDR2 SNEGSKA (reference sequence). CDR3 length equals 11 residues. The chain's CDR3 is CSARGSAGYTF. The CDR3 coding sequence is TGCAGTGCTAGGGGAAGCGCTGGCTACACCTTC.

This clonotype was detected many times. The rearrangement joins TRBV2 to TRBJ2-7, with D unresolved. Germline CDR1 and CDR2: SNHLY and FYNNEI. This CDR3 region has 12 residues. Trimming pared 3 bases from V and 1 base from J, leaving 4 bases between. The CDR3 DNA is TGTGCCAGCAGTGACAGTTCCTACGAGCAGTACTTC. It encodes CASSDSSYEQYF. Looking up the rest from reference TRBV2 and TRBJ2-7 gives the full variable domain: EPEVTQTPSHQVTQMGQEVILRCVPISNHLYFYWYRQILGQKVEFLVSFYNNEISEKSEIFDDQFSVERPDGSNFTLKIRSTKLEDSAMYFCASSDSSYEQYFGPGTRLTVT.

The rearrangement joins TRBV5-1 to TRBJ2-7; 7 nucleotides line up with TRBD2. CDR1 and CDR2 from the germline V gene are SGHRS and YFSETQ. This CDR3 spans 15 amino acids. V lost 1 base to trimming and J lost 5 bases; unmatched junction nucleotides: 9. CDR3 loop: CASSLIGLVNNEQYF. The CDR3 DNA reads as TGCGCCAGCAGCTTGATAGGACTAGTTAACAACGAGCAGTACTTC.

This clonotype was seen at least ten times. The junction does not match germline at one end; this may be a read error. V and J are TRBV5-1 and TRBJ2-7; TRBD1 might be the D (5 bases). Germline lookup yields CDR1 SGHRS and CDR2 YFSETQ. This CDR3 is built from 13 residues. The CDR3 loop reads CASSYEGVYEQYF. CDR3 DNA: TGTGCCAGCAGTTATGAAGGGGTCTACGAGCAGTACTTC.

V and J are TRBV20-1 and TRBJ2-7; 7 nucleotides align to TRBD1. CDR1 DFQATT and CDR2 SNEGSKA come from the germline V gene (reference sequence). The V and J ends lost 1 base and 3 bases, in that order; junction bases with no gene match: 3. This CDR3 region has 13 residues. The CDR3 loop is CSARGDRDYEQYF. The CDR3 nucleotides are TGCAGTGCTAGAGGGGACAGAGACTACGAGCAGTACTTC.

This clonotype was seen many times. The DNA for the CDR3 is TGTGCCAGCAGCTTAGGTGGCGGGAGGAGATACGAGCAGTACTTC. This encodes CASSLGGGRRYEQYF. The V gene is TRBV7-2, the J gene TRBJ2-7, with 8 bases lining up with TRBD2. The CDR3 covers 15 residues. Germline V CDR1 and CDR2: SGHTA, FQGNSA. With V trimmed by 1 base and J by 4 bases, 6 bases remained unmatched.

This clonotype was picked up a small number of times. The V and J genes are TRBV7-9 and TRBJ2-4, with 8 bases aligning to TRBD1. CDR1 SEHNR and CDR2 FQNEAQ come from the germline V gene (reference sequence). The CDR3 extends over 14 amino acids. Trimming removed 5 bases from V and 7 bases from J; junction bases left unmatched: 7. The CDR3 loop reads CASSPPWDRNIQYF. The CDR3 DNA is TGTGCCAGCAGCCCCCCGTGGGACAGGAACATTCAGTACTTC. The variable domain in full, completed from reference TRBV7-9 and TRBJ2-4, reads DTGVSQNPRHKITKRGQNVTFRCDPISEHNRLYWYRQTLGQGPEFLTYFQNEAQLEKSRLLSDRFSAERPKGSFSTLEIQRTEQGDSAMYLCASSPPWDRNIQYFGAGTRLSVL.

This clonotype was counted many times. This chain joins TRBV28 and TRBJ2-5, with a tentative D call TRBD2 (5 bases). V shed 7 bases and J shed 0 bases, with 6 bases lying between them. Germline lookup yields CDR1 MDHEN and CDR2 SYDVKM. This CDR3 has 12 amino acids. CDR3 bases: TGTGCCAGCAAGAGGGACCAAGAGACCCAGTACTTC. Translating gives CASKRDQETQYF. Based on the CDR3 plus reference TRBV28 and TRBJ2-5, the full variable domain is DVKVTQSSRYLVKRTGEKVFLECVQDMDHENMFWYRQDPGLGLRLIYFSYDVKMKEKGDIPEGYSVSREKKERFSLILESASTNQTSMYLCASKRDQETQYFGPGTRLLVL.

This clonotype has at least ten counts. The chain is built from TRBV11-2 and TRBJ1-1; D gene unclear. The CDR3 is 17 amino acids. The germline V gene encodes CDR1 SGHAT and CDR2 FQNNGV. V was trimmed by 2 bases and J by 1 base, leaving 17 bases between them. The CDR3 loop reads CASSLSYTPKKNTEAFF. CDR3 coding DNA: TGTGCCAGCAGCTTATCGTACACGCCTAAGAAGAACACTGAAGCTTTCTTT.